Listed here are 30 T cell receptor beta chains from one sample, sequenced in a study of T cells in Graves' hyperthyroidism and ophthalmopathy. Amplified regions were TCR beta CDR3 sequences from RNA transcripts. The HTBI primer set was used in a first-round RT-PCR of the TCR CDR3. TCRdb processed the multiplex PCR reads anew with MiXCR; each CDR3 protein has one entry. This repertoire shows about 380,000 distinct CDR3 sequences, 14% found once; its top ten account for 11%. Sequenced sample: blood. These receptors came from a woman aged 60-75 years with Graves' hyperthyroidism.

This clonotype has a count of ten or more. The V call is TRBV20-1, the J call TRBJ2-7; 9 nucleotides line up with TRBD2. CDR3 size: 15 residues. The trim removed 3 bases at V and 5 bases at J, leaving 11 bases unmatched. Germline CDR1 is DFQATT and CDR2 is SNEGSKA (reference sequence). The CDR3 sequence is CSASRPRGRVHEQYF. In nucleotides, the CDR3 is TGCAGTGCTAGCCGTCCCCGCGGGAGGGTCCACGAGCAGTACTTC.

Many counts were recorded for this clonotype. The chain links TRBV12-3 or TRBV12-4 to TRBJ2-6, with D possibly matching TRBD1 (5 bases). The V gene lost 0 bases and the J gene lost 4 bases, with 10 bases spanning the gap. CDR3 size: 16 residues. The CDR3 sequence is CASSLASGPGANVLTF. The DNA for the CDR3 is TGTGCCAGCAGTTTAGCCTCAGGGCCGGGGGCCAACGTCCTGACTTTC.

This clonotype was detected ten times or more. The chain recombines TRBV18 with TRBJ2-5; 14 bases line up with TRBD2. V lost 4 bases, J lost 5 bases, and 12 bases stayed unmatched. The CDR3 length is 18 residues. Germline values: CDR1 KGHSH, CDR2 LQKENI. The CDR3 spells CASSRLAGGPWNLETQYF. As DNA, the CDR3 is TGTGCCAGCTCACGACTAGCGGGAGGGCCATGGAATTTGGAGACCCAGTACTTC.

The J gene is TRBJ2-5, the V gene TRBV10-3, with a tentative D call TRBD2 (6 bases). The CDR3 spans 13 residues. The V end lost 4 bases, the J end lost 5 bases, and 11 bases lay between the germline ends. In germline, CDR1 is ENHRY, CDR2 SYGVKD. CDR3: CAISGLEGETQYF. The CDR3 DNA reads TGTGCCATCAGTGGACTAGAAGGGGAGACCCAGTACTTC.

There are many counts of this clonotype. The CDR3 reads CASSLGLLRGSVGNQPQHF. CDR3 DNA: TGTGCCAGCAGTTTAGGGCTCTTACGGGGGTCCGTGGGCAATCAGCCCCAGCATTTT. The chain has TRBV12-3 or TRBV12-4 and TRBJ1-5; D is possibly TRBD1 (5 bases). The CDR3 covers 19 residues. Trimming pared 1 base from V and 2 bases from J, leaving 21 bases between.

This clonotype was seen many times. V and J are TRBV27 and TRBJ1-2; 11 bases match TRBD1. Germline loops: CDR1 MNHEY, CDR2 SMNVEV (reference sequence). V lost 3 bases and J lost 7; bases outside the gene matches: 10. The CDR3 consists of 16 residues. The chain's CDR3 is CASSFSGTGGDRGYTF. In DNA, the CDR3 is TGTGCCAGCAGTTTCTCCGGGACAGGGGGAGATCGTGGCTACACCTTC.

Remarks on this clonotype: An end of the junction does not agree with germline; a read error may underlie this. V and J are TRBV7-3 and TRBJ2-2, with D maybe TRBD2 (7 bases). In germline, CDR1 is SGHTA, CDR2 FQGTGA. The CDR3 spans 15 residues. The CDR3 region has the DNA TGTGCCAGCAGCTTAATCGCGGGGGCGGGCGGGGAGCTGTCTTTT. This sequence encodes CASSLIAGAGGELSF.

This clonotype was seen at least ten times. The rearrangement links TRBV6-1 to TRBJ2-6; TRBD1 agrees at 8 bases. CDR1 and CDR2 (germline): MNHNS, SASEGT. V was clipped by 5 bases and J by 2 bases; unmatched bases: 5. This CDR3 region has 16 residues. This CDR3 is CASSKPGGAGANVLTF. The CDR3 DNA is TGTGCCAGCAGTAAGCCAGGGGGCGCTGGGGCCAACGTCCTGACTTTC.

V and J are TRBV19 and TRBJ1-2; D is undetermined. Trimming took off 6 bases at V and 4 bases at J, with 15 bases between the two ends. This CDR3 region has 14 residues. Germline V gene sequence: CDR1 LNHDA, CDR2 SQIVND (reference sequence). The CDR3 region has the DNA TGTGCCAGTAGGGTTGAGGGCAGAGCCTATGGCTACACCTTC. Its translation: CASRVEGRAYGYTF.

This clonotype was recorded many times. The V call is TRBV7-2, the J call TRBJ2-6; D unclear. CDR3 length: 13 amino acids. Trimming removed 5 bases at V and 7 bases at J, with 9 bases between. Germline V gives CDR1 SGHTA, CDR2 FQGNSA. The CDR3 spells CASSLGRANVLTF. In DNA, the CDR3 is TGTGCCAGCAGCCTCGGAAGAGCCAACGTCCTGACTTTC.

This clonotype was seen repeatedly, ten times or more. The chain has TRBV3-1 and TRBJ2-7, with D tentatively TRBD2 (5 bases). Germline V CDR1 and CDR2: LGHDT, YNNKEL (reference sequence). V was pared by 4 bases and J by 3 bases, with 13 bases between. The CDR3 has 14 residues. CDR3 amino acids: CASSPSQSGYEQYF. CDR3 nucleotide sequence: TGTGCCAGCAGCCCAAGCCAGAGCGGCTACGAGCAGTACTTC.

In its sample, this clonotype was seen a few times. The chain recombines TRBV6-5 with TRBJ1-2; D unclear. The V and J ends lost 2 bases and 8 bases respectively, with 9 bases between them. Germline V lookup: CDR1 MNHEY, CDR2 SVGAGI. The CDR3 totals 12 residues. The CDR3 DNA reads as TGTGCCAGCAGTTACGCGGGCGGGGGCTACACCTTC. Its translation: CASSYAGGGYTF.

In this sample, this clonotype turned up many times. This chain's CDR3 is CASSPRTGVGYEQYF. DNA for the CDR3: TGTGCCAGCAGCCCTAGGACAGGGGTTGGCTACGAGCAGTACTTC. This chain links TRBV7-2 with TRBJ2-7; 9 nucleotides agree with TRBD1. In germline, CDR1 is SGHTA, CDR2 FQGNSA. With V trimmed by 5 bases and J by 3 bases, 8 bases remained unmatched. The CDR3 runs 15 residues.

This clonotype came up many times. The chain recombines TRBV30 with TRBJ1-2; TRBD1 matches at 7 bases. Per germline, CDR1 GTSNPN and CDR2 SVGIG (reference sequence). With 3 bases clipped from V and 4 bases from J, the junction kept 8 bases outside the gene matches. The CDR3 is 14 residues long. The CDR3 loop is CAWRNRGSLYGYTF. The CDR3 nucleotides are TGTGCCTGGAGAAACAGGGGATCCCTCTATGGCTACACCTTC.

This clonotype came up a few times. This rearrangement joins TRBV2 to TRBJ2-2, with D tentatively TRBD1 or TRBD2 (5 bases each). The germline V and J ends were trimmed by 7 bases and 6 bases, with 9 bases remaining between them. The CDR3 consists of 12 residues. CDR1 is SNHLY, CDR2 FYNNEI, per germline. CDR3 in DNA: TGTGCCAGCATCGGGGCAGCCGGGGAGCTGTTTTTT. Encoded protein: CASIGAAGELFF.

In its sample, this clonotype was seen many times. This chain links TRBV28 with TRBJ2-7; 7 bases match TRBD1. With V trimmed by 3 bases and J by 3 bases, 5 bases remained unmatched. The V gene's germline CDR1 is MDHEN and CDR2 SYDVKM. The CDR3 is 14 residues long. The CDR3 sequence is CASSLGDSYYEQYF. The CDR3 nucleotides read TGTGCCAGCAGTTTGGGGGACAGCTACTACGAGCAGTACTTC.

V is TRBV10-3 and J is TRBJ2-2; weak D call: TRBD1 (6 bases). The length of the CDR3 is 15 residues. Germline V gene sequence: CDR1 ENHRY, CDR2 SYGVKD. V was pared by 3 bases and J by 0 bases, with 8 bases between. In DNA form, the CDR3 reads TGTGCCATCAGTGAAAAGGGGGCGAACACCGGGGAGCTGTTTTTT. Residues: CAISEKGANTGELFF.

This clonotype was counted many times. The chain has TRBV7-9 and TRBJ2-1; the match to TRBD2 covers 7 bases. This CDR3 is built from 17 residues. The V gene end was trimmed by 4 bases and the J gene end by 0 bases; junction bases not matched to a gene: 9. The germline V gene encodes CDR1 SEHNR and CDR2 FQNEAQ (reference sequence). CDR3 in DNA: TGTGCCAGCAGCTCAAGGGGCGGGAGTAGCTCCTACAATGAGCAGTTCTTC. This sequence encodes CASSSRGGSSSYNEQFF. The variable domain in full, completed from reference TRBV7-9 and TRBJ2-1, reads DTGVSQNPRHKITKRGQNVTFRCDPISEHNRLYWYRQTLGQGPEFLTYFQNEAQLEKSRLLSDRFSAERPKGSFSTLEIQRTEQGDSAMYLCASSSRGGSSSYNEQFFGPGTRLTVL.

This clonotype was seen at least ten times. J is TRBJ2-7 and V is TRBV7-9; D unclear. CDR3 length: 12 residues. Germline V gene data show CDR1 as SEHNR and CDR2 as FQNEAQ (reference sequence). V dropped 3 bases and J dropped 4 bases, with 7 bases sitting between them. CDR3 sequence reads: CASSFGDYEQYF. The CDR3 bases are TGTGCCAGCAGCTTTGGGGATTACGAGCAGTACTTC.

This clonotype occurred many times. The rearrangement joins TRBV6-2 or TRBV6-3 to TRBJ1-2, with D uncertain. Germline CDR1 is MNHEY and CDR2 is SVGEGT. Trimming cost V 2 bases and J 7 bases, with 20 bases left between them. CDR3 length: 16 amino acids. The CDR3 spells CASSYRPGEPFRGYTF. DNA of the CDR3: TGTGCCAGCAGTTACCGCCCGGGAGAACCCTTTCGTGGCTACACCTTC.

This clonotype has just a few counts. The V call is TRBV9, the J call TRBJ2-3; D is ambiguous. V was shortened by 4 bases and J by 1 base, with 19 bases between the two germline ends. Germline V lookup: CDR1 SGDLS, CDR2 YYNGEE. This CDR3 region has 17 residues. CDR3 region: CASSPPPWVEGTDTQYF. The CDR3 nucleotides are TGTGCCAGCAGCCCTCCCCCCTGGGTCGAGGGCACAGATACGCAGTATTTT.

This clonotype was counted many times. The chain carries TRBV2 and TRBJ2-7, with 8 bases matching TRBD2. Unmatched junction bases numbered 12, after V lost 10 bases and J lost 4 bases. The germline gives CDR1 SNHLY, CDR2 FYNNEI. This CDR3 is 14 amino acids long. The CDR3 protein is CATGRIAGPYEQYF. Written as DNA, the CDR3 is TGTGCCACCGGTCGAATAGCGGGACCATACGAGCAGTACTTC.

This chain joins TRBV5-4 and TRBJ1-1, with 11 nucleotides matching TRBD1. The CDR3 has 13 residues. CDR1 and CDR2 from the germline V gene are SGHNT and YYREEE (reference sequence). Germline trimming cut 4 bases from V and 6 bases from J; bases unmatched to any gene: 2. CDR3 sequence (DNA): TGTGCCAGCAGCGGACAGGGGGCTTCTGAAGCTTTCTTT. Translation: CASSGQGASEAFF.

This clonotype was counted ten times or more. J is TRBJ2-7 and V is TRBV11-2; 10 bases line up with TRBD2. In germline, CDR1 is SGHAT, CDR2 FQNNGV. There are 17 residues in the CDR3. The trim removed 1 base at V and 4 bases at J, leaving 10 bases unmatched. DNA of the CDR3: TGTGCCAGCAGCTTAGGGGGTTGGCTAGCGGGAGTTTACGAGCAGTACTTC. This gives the protein CASSLGGWLAGVYEQYF.

In its sample, this clonotype was seen many times. The chain recombines TRBV11-2 with TRBJ2-3; 12 bases agree with TRBD2. Germline CDR1 and CDR2: SGHAT and FQNNGV. The CDR3 sequence is 17 residues long. Trimming removed 6 bases from V and 4 bases from J; junction bases left unmatched: 11. CDR3 loop: CASRPFRLAGVADTQYF. In DNA form, the CDR3 reads TGTGCCAGCAGGCCGTTCAGACTAGCGGGAGTCGCAGATACGCAGTATTTT.

Ten or more counts support this clonotype. This sequence joins TRBV2 and TRBJ1-1; a possible D gene is TRBD1 (5 bases). Germline CDR1 is SNHLY and CDR2 is FYNNEI. Trimming took off 7 bases at V and 0 bases at J, with 9 bases between the two ends. The CDR3 runs to 13 residues. CDR3 in DNA: TGTGCCAGCAATAGGGGACTGAACACTGAAGCTTTCTTT. Its protein product is CASNRGLNTEAFF. The full variable domain, in which reference TRBV2 and TRBJ1-1 provide the parts outside the CDR3, is EPEVTQTPSHQVTQMGQEVILRCVPISNHLYFYWYRQILGQKVEFLVSFYNNEISEKSEIFDDQFSVERPDGSNFTLKIRSTKLEDSAMYFCASNRGLNTEAFFGQGTRLTVV.

As to this clonotype: A much larger clone lies a single base off, so this may be a read error. The genes are TRBV30 and TRBJ1-1, with D maybe TRBD1 (5 bases). There are 12 residues in the CDR3. Germline V lookup: CDR1 GTSNPN, CDR2 SVGIG (reference sequence). The CDR3, as DNA: TGTGCCTGGAGTGAGGGAGGGACTGAATCTTTCTTT. Encoded protein: CAWSEGGTESFF. The variable domain in full, completed from reference TRBV30 and TRBJ1-1, reads SQTIHQWPATLVQPVGSPLSLECTVEGTSNPNLYWYRQAAGRGLQLLFYSVGIGQISSEVPQNLSASRPQDRQFILSSKKLLLSDSGFYLCAWSEGGTESFFGQGTRLTVV.

This clonotype was detected many times. This chain joins TRBV10-3 and TRBJ2-1; 10 bases line up with TRBD2. Germline CDR1 and CDR2: ENHRY and SYGVKD. The CDR3 contains 16 residues. V gave up 4 bases and J gave up 3 bases; unmatched junction bases: 6. CDR3 sequence (DNA): TGTGCCATCAGTGGAGGACTAGCGGAGATCTACAATGAGCAGTTCTTC. The encoded protein is CAISGGLAEIYNEQFF.

There are many counts of this clonotype. The chain joins TRBV20-1 to TRBJ2-1; no clear D. Germline V gives CDR1 DFQATT, CDR2 SNEGSKA (reference sequence). The V end was cut by 1 base, the J end by 10 bases, with 8 bases between. The CDR3 loop spans 11 amino acids. The CDR3 is CSARGSGEQFF. CDR3 nucleotide sequence: TGCAGTGCTAGAGGGTCCGGAGAGCAGTTCTTC.

This clonotype was observed many times. The rearrangement joins TRBV7-9 to TRBJ1-1; 9 nucleotides match TRBD1. This CDR3 has 15 amino acids. Germline CDR1 and CDR2: SEHNR and FQNEAQ (reference sequence). With V trimmed by 5 bases and J by 1 base, 5 bases remained unmatched. The CDR3 region has the DNA TGTGCCAGCAGCGCCCGACAGGGGGGGAACACTGAAGCTTTCTTT. This codes for CASSARQGGNTEAFF.